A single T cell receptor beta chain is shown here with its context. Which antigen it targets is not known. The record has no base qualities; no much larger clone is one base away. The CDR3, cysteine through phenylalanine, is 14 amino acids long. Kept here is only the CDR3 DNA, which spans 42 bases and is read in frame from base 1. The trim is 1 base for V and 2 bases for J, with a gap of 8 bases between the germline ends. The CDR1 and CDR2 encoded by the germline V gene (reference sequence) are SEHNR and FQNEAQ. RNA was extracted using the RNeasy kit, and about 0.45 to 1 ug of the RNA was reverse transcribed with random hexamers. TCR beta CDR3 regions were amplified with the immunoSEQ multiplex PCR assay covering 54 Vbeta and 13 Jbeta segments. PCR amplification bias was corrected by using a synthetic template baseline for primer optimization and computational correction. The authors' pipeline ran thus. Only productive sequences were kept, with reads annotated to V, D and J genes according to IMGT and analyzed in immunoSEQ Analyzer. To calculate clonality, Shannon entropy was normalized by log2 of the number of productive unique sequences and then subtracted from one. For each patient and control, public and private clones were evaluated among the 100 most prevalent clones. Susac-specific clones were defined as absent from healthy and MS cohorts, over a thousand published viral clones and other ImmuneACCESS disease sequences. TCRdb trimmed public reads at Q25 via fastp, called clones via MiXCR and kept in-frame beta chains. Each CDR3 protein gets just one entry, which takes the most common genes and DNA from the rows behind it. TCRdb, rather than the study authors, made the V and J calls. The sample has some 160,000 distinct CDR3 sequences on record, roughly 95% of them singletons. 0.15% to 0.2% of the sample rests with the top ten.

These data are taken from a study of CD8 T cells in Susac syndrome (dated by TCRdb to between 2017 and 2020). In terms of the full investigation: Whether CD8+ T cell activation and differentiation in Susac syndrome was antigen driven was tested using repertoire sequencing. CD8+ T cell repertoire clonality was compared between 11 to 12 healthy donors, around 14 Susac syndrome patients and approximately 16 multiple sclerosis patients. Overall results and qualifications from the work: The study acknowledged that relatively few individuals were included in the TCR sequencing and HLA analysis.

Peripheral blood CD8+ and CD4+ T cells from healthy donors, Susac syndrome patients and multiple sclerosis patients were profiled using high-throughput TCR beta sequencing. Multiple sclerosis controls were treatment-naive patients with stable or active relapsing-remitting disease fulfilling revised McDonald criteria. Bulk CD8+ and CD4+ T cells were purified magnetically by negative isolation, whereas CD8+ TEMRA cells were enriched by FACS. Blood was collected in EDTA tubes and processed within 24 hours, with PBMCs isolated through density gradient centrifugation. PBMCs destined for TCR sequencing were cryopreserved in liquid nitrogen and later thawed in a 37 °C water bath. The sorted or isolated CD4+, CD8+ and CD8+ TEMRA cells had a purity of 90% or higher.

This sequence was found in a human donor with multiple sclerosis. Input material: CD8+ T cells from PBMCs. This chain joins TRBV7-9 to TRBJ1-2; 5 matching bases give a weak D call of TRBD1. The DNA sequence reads TGTGCCAGCAGCTTAGGGGGGATAAACTATGGCTACACCTTC. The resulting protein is CASSLGGINYGYTF.